This note documents a single T cell receptor (beta chain) sequence. Its cognate antigen is unknown. This sample is drawn from a study of cytomegalovirus exposure and HLA in healthy donors. Trimming pared 6 bases from V and 2 bases from J, leaving 24 bases between. CDR1 and CDR2 from the germline V gene are SGHTS and YDEGEE. The CDR3 has 18 residues. The PCR made use of 60 Vbeta and 13 Jbeta primers. The data were produced by immunoSEQ multiplex PCR, yet TCRdb's version contains in-frame clones alone and is incomplete. The data show 120,000 or so clones, approximately 80% seen once. Study-wide points: Fewer N-insertions than the approximately 700-donor mean were reportedly shown by an Asian-associated ancestry cluster in a later analysis. The majority of TCR sequences were rare, yet some public TCRs appeared in many donors.

The material sequenced was PBMCs. This TCR came from a female donor in good health and CMV-seropositive. The chain carries TRBV5-8 and TRBJ1-5; tentative D call: TRBD1 (6 bases). For the CDR3, the DNA is TGTGCCAGCACCCAGGACAGCGGTAGGGTTTCTGGCAATCAGCCCCAGCATTTT. The encoded protein is CASTQDSGRVSGNQPQHF.